The 7 T cell receptor beta chains presented below share a single source sample, sequenced in a study of shared clonotypes between healthy human individuals (TCRdb year 2020). Libraries were constructed by the immunoSEQ multiplex PCR assay. TCRdb's version of the immuneACCESS table is confined to in-frame rearrangements and falls short of the full clone set. An unresolved V gene accounts for under half of the shortfall where checked; the remainder is of unknown origin. The sample records more than 2 million clones, roughly 94% of which are singletons. Together, the top ten hold 0.13% of the sample. The sequenced sample was naive CD4+ T cells sorted from blood. What the cell subset or site label conveys for this sample: CD45RA+ positively selected. The source of these receptors is a man aged 18 to 35 in good health.

Worth noting for this clone: Other DNA variants within this sample encode the same CDR3. V usage is TRBV10-1 and J usage is TRBJ2-7; D unresolved. Germline CDR1 WNHNN, CDR2 SYGVQD (reference sequence). This CDR3 region has 12 residues. V was trimmed by 3 bases and J by 3 bases, leaving 6 bases between them. The CDR3: CASSDSSYEQYF. Here the CDR3 DNA reads TGCGCCAGCAGTGATTCTAGCTACGAGCAGTACTTC.

The chain has TRBV2 and TRBJ2-1; the D call may be TRBD1 or TRBD2 (5 bases each). With 7 bases removed from V and 8 bases from J, the gap between germline ends came to 18 bases. The CDR3 runs to 14 residues. Germline V CDR1 and CDR2: SNHLY, FYNNEI. The CDR3 region is CASKRGYSGHEQFF. The CDR3 bases are TGTGCCAGCAAGAGGGGTTACAGCGGCCATGAGCAGTTCTTC.

This sequence joins TRBV28 and TRBJ2-1, with 7 bases identical to TRBD2. There are 16 residues in the CDR3. Germline V gene sequence: CDR1 MDHEN, CDR2 SYDVKM. V trimming: 1 base; J trimming: 0 bases; junction bases outside the gene matches: 3. CDR3 coding DNA: TGTGCCAGCAGTTTATCGAGCGGGAACTCCTACAATGAGCAGTTCTTC. The encoded protein is CASSLSSGNSYNEQFF.

The chain recombines TRBV18 with TRBJ2-5, with D hard to call. The CDR3 is made up of 14 amino acids. V lost 2 bases and J 3 bases, leaving 10 bases between the germline ends. Germline V CDR1 and CDR2: KGHSH, LQKENI. CDR3 residues: CASSPGATKETQYF. The CDR3 DNA reads TGTGCCAGCTCACCAGGAGCGACCAAAGAGACCCAGTACTTC.

The CDR3 spells CAISPTQAGGDEQFF. The CDR3 DNA reads as TGTGCCATCAGCCCTACCCAAGCGGGAGGCGATGAGCAGTTCTTC. The chain couples TRBV10-3 to TRBJ2-1, with 9 bases identical to TRBD2. The CDR3 length is 15 residues. With V trimmed by 6 bases and J by 8 bases, 11 bases remained unmatched. The germline V gene has CDR1 ENHRY and CDR2 SYGVKD.

This clone was observed a single time. The chain employs TRBV10-1 and TRBJ2-2; 7 bases match TRBD2. Germline V gives CDR1 WNHNN, CDR2 SYGVQD (reference sequence). CDR3 size: 14 residues. J was trimmed by 5 bases and V by 3 bases; bases with no gene match: 3. The CDR3 sequence: CASSESGLTGELFF. The CDR3 region has the DNA TGCGCCAGCAGTGAATCGGGACTAACCGGGGAGCTGTTTTTT.

CDR3 region: CASTLAGGYEQYF. In DNA form, the CDR3 reads TGTGCCAGCACACTAGCGGGGGGTTACGAGCAGTACTTC. This chain connects TRBV2 to TRBJ2-7, with TRBD2 matching 12 bases. This CDR3 spans 13 amino acids. Trimming removed 7 bases from V and 4 bases from J; junction bases left unmatched: 2. Germline lookup yields CDR1 SNHLY and CDR2 FYNNEI.